The clone carrying this TCR beta chain was counted ten times or more. Its specificity is unknown. This may be a read error: a much more frequent sequence differs by one nucleotide. Other DNA sequences in the sample encode the same CDR3. CDR1 MDHEN and CDR2 SYDVKM come from the germline V gene. The CDR3 is 14 amino acids. The data originate from a study of metastatic and nonmetastatic thyroid tumors. Looking at the study overall: Patients with malignant and benign thyroid disease provided blood and tumor or nodule tissue, whose repertoires were compared.

Study-wide findings and caveats: Within blood and tumor, benign nodules reportedly had significantly lower TCR beta diversity than malignant thyroid tumors did.

Authors' processing steps: Construction of a distant-metastasis classifier for papillary thyroid cancer relied on CDR3 differences across clinicopathological groups. With MiXCR, TCRdb called clones anew from the PCR reads. These V and J calls originate from TCRdb's pipeline instead of the authors' own analysis. The sample has about 40,000 clones; over 9.5% are singletons. Each patient came to thyroid surgery without any prior treatment (of any kind). V gene TRBV28 combines with J gene TRBJ1-2, with D possibly matching TRBD1 (5 bases). The TCR was taken from a female donor with papillary thyroid cancer or a benign thyroid nodule (not recorded which). Some clones in this sample may be carry-over from other donors' samples. The sample consisted of blood. The DNA for the CDR3 is TGCGCCAGCAGGGTACAAGGAGCTAACTATGGCTACACCTTC. Translating it yields CASRVQGANYGYTF.